These T cell receptor beta chains were read from a single sample in a study of response to subunit inactivated influenza vaccine. MiXCR, run by TCRdb on the RT-PCR reads, gives a single entry per CDR3 protein. Here the sample spans 530,000 or so distinct CDR3 sequences, 13% to 15% being singletons. The sequencing here drew on PBMCs from blood, taken roughly 12 days after vaccination. These receptors all come from a man aged 45-65 years who received an inactivated influenza vaccine. CDR3s include the opening cysteine and the closing phenylalanine or tryptophan. A D gene is named only where the DNA matches it firmly. Clone size is given for some rows only: seen once, a few or many times, or a class if the clone is expanded.

d_call clone_size j_call v_call cdr3_nt cdr3_aa
TRBD2 many TRBJ2-3 TRBV12-3/TRBV12-4 TGTGCCAGCAGTTCCCTAGCGGGGGGTGGAGATACGCAGTATTTT CASSSLAGGGDTQYF
NA NA TRBJ2-1 TRBV14 TGTGCCAGCAGCTACTCCAGTGAGCAGTTCTTC CASSYSSEQFF
NA NA TRBJ2-7 TRBV27 TGTGCCAGCAGTACCCGGGACACGGGCCACGAGCAGTACTTC CASSTRDTGHEQYF
NA few TRBJ1-5 TRBV5-5 TGTGCCAGCAGCCCTCTTGGGGGGGACTCCAGCAATCAGCCCCAGCATTTT CASSPLGGDSSNQPQHF
NA NA TRBJ2-1 TRBV6-1 TGTGCCAGCAGTAAACAGAGATTGAACAATGAGCAGTTCTTC CASSKQRLNNEQFF
TRBD2 NA TRBJ2-1 TRBV2 TGTGCCAGCAGTGGACTAGCGGGGGTTAATGAGCAGTTCTTC CASSGLAGVNEQFF
NA NA TRBJ1-3 TRBV20-1 TGCAGTGCTAGGAGCGAGAGGGCCCCTGGAAACACCATATATTTT CSARSERAPGNTIYF
NA few TRBJ2-2 TRBV28 TGTGCCAGCTCCCATGACGGCGGGGCCGGGGAGCTGTTTTTT CASSHDGGAGELFF
TRBD1 few TRBJ2-5 TRBV29-1 TGCAGCGTAGCCGGGACAGCCAGGGAGACCCAGTACTTC CSVAGTARETQYF
NA NA TRBJ2-7 TRBV14 TGTGCCAGCAGCTCTTTTGCCGAGGGTGAGCAGTACTTC CASSSFAEGEQYF
TRBD2 NA TRBJ2-1 TRBV6-2/TRBV6-3 TGTGCCAGCAGAGACTTTAGCGGGGCCCCCTTCAATGAGCAGTTCTTC CASRDFSGAPFNEQFF
NA few TRBJ2-7 TRBV9 TGTGCCAGCAGCAGAACCGGGACTGAAGAGCAGTACTTC CASSRTGTEEQYF
NA NA TRBJ1-5 TRBV5-5 TGTGCCAGCAGCTTGGACCTAGGGAATCAGCCCCAGCATTTT CASSLDLGNQPQHF
TRBD2 NA TRBJ2-3 TRBV9 TGTGCCAGCAGCGTAGTAGCGGGGGGTAGAGATACGCAGTATTTT CASSVVAGGRDTQYF
NA once TRBJ2-7 TRBV5-8 TGTGCCAGCAGCCTCTTGGCGCCTGGAGAGCAGTACTTC CASSLLAPGEQYF
NA NA TRBJ2-1 TRBV18 TGTGCCAGCTCACCAAAGGGCGTCTTAAGCTCCTACAATGAGCAGTTCTTC CASSPKGVLSSYNEQFF
TRBD1 few TRBJ1-6 TRBV5-6 TGTGCCAGCAGCTTGTCAGGGGGCTACCATTCACCCCTCCACTTT CASSLSGGYHSPLHF
TRBD1 NA TRBJ2-3 TRBV20-1 TGCAGTGCTAGAGCACAGGGGAGCTTAGATACGCAGTATTTT CSARAQGSLDTQYF
NA many TRBJ1-3 TRBV11-2 TGTGCCAGCAGCATTCCCCGAGGGCCGACCATATATTTT CASSIPRGPTIYF
NA NA TRBJ2-7 TRBV7-9 TGTGCCAGCAGCTTTATAGGACTCGAATACTACGAGCAGTACTTC CASSFIGLEYYEQYF
NA few TRBJ2-5 TRBV6-2/TRBV6-3 TGTGCCAGCAGTTACGGGACGAAAGAGACCCAGTACTTC CASSYGTKETQYF
TRBD2 few TRBJ2-3 TRBV4-3 TGCGCCAGCAGCCAAGAGCCGAGCGGGACCAGCACAGATACGCAGTATTTT CASSQEPSGTSTDTQYF
TRBD1 NA TRBJ1-2 TRBV6-5 TGTGCCAGCAGTTACTCAGGGACAGGGGCGGAACTCTATGGCTACACCTTC CASSYSGTGAELYGYTF
NA many TRBJ2-7 TRBV29-1 TGCAGCGTTGAGATTTCGCACTACGAGCAGTACTTC CSVEISHYEQYF
NA few TRBJ1-1 TRBV6-1 TGTGCCAGCAGCCGCCTTGATTTGGGGACTGAAGCTTTCTTT CASSRLDLGTEAFF
NA few TRBJ2-3 TRBV12-3/TRBV12-4 TGTGCCAGCAGTTTTTTCGATTCTGGGGGAGGACTGGCAGATACGCAGTATTTT CASSFFDSGGGLADTQYF
NA NA TRBJ2-7 TRBV5-1 TGCGCCAGCAGCTTGCGCAGGGGTACCCACGAGCAGTACTTC CASSLRRGTHEQYF
NA few TRBJ2-5 TRBV7-6 TGTGCCAGCAGCCCGACCCCGATTCAAGAGACCCAGTACTTC CASSPTPIQETQYF
NA many TRBJ2-7 TRBV6-2/TRBV6-3 TGTGCCAGCAGGCACCTGACAGGCTCCTACGAGCAGTACTTC CASRHLTGSYEQYF
NA few TRBJ1-4 TRBV19 TGTGCCAGTAGTACCTCCAGGGGAGCTAATGAAAAACTGTTTTTT CASSTSRGANEKLFF
NA NA TRBJ2-5 TRBV20-1 TGCAGTGCTAGTAGTCCATTTGAGGCAGTGGGGGGAGAGACCCAGTACTTC CSASSPFEAVGGETQYF
NA few TRBJ1-1 TRBV20-1 TGCAGTGCTAGGGGTCCCGGCAATGGAGCTTTCTTT CSARGPGNGAFF
TRBD2 NA TRBJ2-1 TRBV28 TGTGCCAGCAGTCCTGTAGCGGGAGTCTCCTACAATGAGCAGTTCTTC CASSPVAGVSYNEQFF
NA NA TRBJ2-5 TRBV7-2 TGTGCCAGCAGCTTAGGGGTAGGGTCGTACTTC CASSLGVGSYF
NA NA TRBJ2-2 TRBV7-2 TGTGCCAGCAGCTTGATGGCCGTCAGGACCGACACCGGGGAGCTGTTTTTT CASSLMAVRTDTGELFF
NA NA TRBJ2-3 TRBV20-1 TGCAGTGCTAGTGCCAGTGTGCAGGGATTAGGCCCAGATACGCAGTATTTT CSASASVQGLGPDTQYF
TRBD1 NA TRBJ2-7 TRBV29-1 TGCAGCGTTGAGGGACAGGCCTACGAGCAGTACTTC CSVEGQAYEQYF
TRBD2 many TRBJ2-3 TRBV5-1 TGCGCCAGCAGCCTCCAGCGGGGGGCCTTCACAGATACGCAGTATTTT CASSLQRGAFTDTQYF
TRBD2 few TRBJ2-1 TRBV5-1 TGCGCCAGCAGCTCCTCCGGGACTAGCGGGGGGTACTCCTACAATGAGCAGTTCTTC CASSSSGTSGGYSYNEQFF
NA few TRBJ2-5 TRBV6-5 TGTGCCAGCAGTTACTCGCCTGGGGGGCAAGAGACCCAGTACTTC CASSYSPGGQETQYF
TRBD1 few TRBJ2-7 TRBV27 TGTGCCAGCAGTCACCCGGGACAGGCCCCTCCCTACGAGCAGTACTTC CASSHPGQAPPYEQYF
NA NA TRBJ2-7 TRBV7-9 TGTGCCAGCAGCCCAACGGACCGAGCTGACGAGCAGTACTTC CASSPTDRADEQYF